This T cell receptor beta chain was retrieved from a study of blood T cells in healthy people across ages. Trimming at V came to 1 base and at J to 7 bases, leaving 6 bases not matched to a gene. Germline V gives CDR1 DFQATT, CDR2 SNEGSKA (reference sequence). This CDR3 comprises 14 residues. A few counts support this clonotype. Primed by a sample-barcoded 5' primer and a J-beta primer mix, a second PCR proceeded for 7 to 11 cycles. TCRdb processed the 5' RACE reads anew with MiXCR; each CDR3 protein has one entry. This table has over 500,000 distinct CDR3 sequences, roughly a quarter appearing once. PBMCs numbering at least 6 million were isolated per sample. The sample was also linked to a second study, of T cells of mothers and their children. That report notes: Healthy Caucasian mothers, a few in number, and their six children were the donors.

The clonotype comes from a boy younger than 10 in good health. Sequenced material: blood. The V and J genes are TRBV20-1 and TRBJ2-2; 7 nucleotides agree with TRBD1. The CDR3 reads CSARVGGAGGELFF. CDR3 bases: TGCAGTGCTAGAGTAGGGGGCGCGGGCGGGGAGCTGTTTTTT.